The source of this T cell receptor beta chain is a study of prognosis after radiotherapy for stage I lung cancer. About the study: Tumors proved to be squamous cell carcinoma in several patients and represented adenocarcinoma in under 15. Distant metastases struck several patients a median of roughly 7 months after radiotherapy; over twelve showed no significant progression.

V was trimmed by 4 bases and J by 0 bases, leaving 8 bases between them. This CDR3 region has 14 residues. Germline lookup yields CDR1 WSHSY and CDR2 SAAADI. This clonotype has a count of ten or more. By two-round multiplex PCR, the TCR beta CDR3 was amplified from genomic DNA. The authors ran first-round PCR with primers specific to each TRBV and TRBJ gene. TCRdb analysed the multiplex PCR reads with MiXCR anew, one entry per CDR3 protein. This sample has under 20,000 distinct CDR3 sequences; 44% occur once, and the top ten carry about 39%. Sample: PBMCs, taken before or after stereotactic body radiation therapy (not recorded which). The rearrangement joins TRBV10-2 to TRBJ2-3, with D possibly TRBD2 on 5 matching bases. The TCR sequence derives from a donor over 45 with non-small cell lung cancer. DNA of the CDR3: TGCGCCAGCAGTGGGACTCTTAGCACAGATACGCAGTATTTT. Protein sequence: CASSGTLSTDTQYF.